One and the same sample provided the 21 T cell receptor beta chains below, sequenced in a study of the immune and genomic landscape of osteosarcoma. TCRdb's copy holds only in-frame clones and misses some; the assay was immunoSEQ multiplex PCR. The table shows a few thousand clones, with approximately 70% occurring only once. The sample comprised tumor tissue from a local recurrence in the femur. The receptors were sampled from a young man with osteosarcoma.

The rearrangement links TRBV29-1 to TRBJ2-1; TRBD1 is a possible D gene (6 bases). The CDR3 consists of 16 residues. The ends were cut back, 8 bases at V and 1 base at J, with 21 bases in the middle. Per germline, CDR1 SQVTM and CDR2 ANQGSEA. CDR3 DNA: TGCAGCTTTCATTTTACAGGGTTTGGGTCCTACAATGAGCAGTTCTTC. This encodes CSFHFTGFGSYNEQFF.

V usage is TRBV6-1 and J usage is TRBJ1-3, with D hard to call. V was shortened by 2 bases and J by 2 bases, with 13 bases between the two germline ends. Germline CDR1 MNHNS, CDR2 SASEGT. This CDR3 spans 16 amino acids. In DNA form, the CDR3 reads TGTGCCAGCAGTGAAATGGAGGGCGACGCTGGAAACACCATATATTTT. Amino acid sequence: CASSEMEGDAGNTIYF.

The rearrangement uses TRBV19 and TRBJ1-3; D gene ambiguous. Germline V gene data show CDR1 as LNHDA and CDR2 as SQIVND (reference sequence). This CDR3 spans 15 amino acids. The V end lost 0 bases, the J end lost 8 bases, and 14 bases lay between the germline ends. This CDR3 is CASSIDGSEIYTIYF. Written as DNA, the CDR3 is TGTGCCAGTAGTATAGACGGATCGGAAATCTACACCATATATTTT.

The chain employs TRBV2 and TRBJ2-1; D remains unclear. The CDR3 length is 12 residues. The germline gives CDR1 SNHLY, CDR2 FYNNEI. V was cut by 6 bases and J by 1 base, with 4 bases left in between. CDR3 loop: CASRDSYNEQFF. DNA of the CDR3: TGTGCCAGCAGGGATTCCTACAATGAGCAGTTCTTC.

The CDR3 DNA is TGTGCCAGCTCACCCCTGGACAGGGGAGGTTATGGCTACACCTTC. Its protein is CASSPLDRGGYGYTF. The chain employs TRBV18 and TRBJ1-2; TRBD1 aligns across 9 bases. The CDR3 is made up of 15 amino acids. J was trimmed by 5 bases and V by 3 bases; bases with no gene match: 7. Germline assignment: CDR1 KGHSH and CDR2 LQKENI.

The V gene is TRBV5-6, the J gene TRBJ2-1; D call uncertain. CDR1 and CDR2 from the germline V gene are SGHDT and YYEEEE. Trimming shortened V by 3 bases and J by 0 bases, and 13 bases separated the two germline ends. The CDR3 is 16 amino acids. The CDR3 spells CASSWEVRSSYNEQFF. The CDR3 region has the DNA TGTGCCAGCAGCTGGGAAGTTCGGAGCTCCTACAATGAGCAGTTCTTC.

A remark on this clone: Its ends do not fully match the called genes, so a read error is possible. This rearrangement joins TRBV5-1 to TRBJ2-1; 11 bases are a match to TRBD2. CDR3 length: 17 amino acids. Germline assignment: CDR1 SGHRS and CDR2 YFSETQ. CDR3 sequence: CASSLTSGRLTYNERFF. Written as DNA, the CDR3 is TGCGCCAGCAGCTTGACTAGCGGGAGACTCACCTACAATGAGCGGTTCTTC.

This chain links TRBV27 with TRBJ1-5; D is perhaps TRBD1 (6 bases). Looked up from germline, CDR1 is MNHEY and CDR2 is SMNVEV (reference sequence). V was cut by 3 bases and J by 3 bases, with 9 bases left in between. The CDR3 length is 14 residues. CDR3 in amino acids: CASSLGAYNQPQHF. In nucleotides, the CDR3 is TGTGCCAGCAGTTTGGGGGCCTACAATCAGCCCCAGCATTTT.

This clone was detected a few times. The chain joins TRBV9 to TRBJ2-3, with TRBD2 as a possible D gene (5 bases). The CDR3 spans 15 residues. Germline CDR1 SGDLS, CDR2 YYNGEE. V was pared by 0 bases and J by 1 base, with 9 bases between. The CDR3 region has the DNA TGTGCCAGCAGCGTAGTGGGAGCGGGCACAGATACGCAGTATTTT. Translating gives CASSVVGAGTDTQYF.

This sequence joins TRBV4-1 and TRBJ2-7; TRBD2 agrees at 11 bases. There are 19 residues in the CDR3. V dropped 1 base and J dropped 0; count of bases not matched to a gene: 11. Germline V gives CDR1 MGHRA, CDR2 YSYEKL. The CDR3 sequence is CASSQGWGLAVLSSYEQYF. As DNA, the CDR3 is TGCGCCAGCAGCCAAGGGTGGGGACTAGCGGTCTTAAGCTCCTACGAGCAGTACTTC.

V usage is TRBV30 and J usage is TRBJ2-7; TRBD1 might be the D (6 bases). CDR3 size: 13 residues. CDR1 and CDR2 from the germline V gene are GTSNPN and SVGIG (reference sequence). CDR3 DNA: TGTGCTCGAAGGACAGAGAGCTCCTACGAGCAGTACTTC. Protein product: CARRTESSYEQYF.

The V gene is TRBV7-2, the J gene TRBJ1-4; D uncertain. Germline V gives CDR1 SGHTA, CDR2 FQGNSA. The V and J ends lost 5 bases and 8 bases respectively, with 18 bases between them. CDR3 size: 15 residues. Written as DNA, the CDR3 is TGTGCCAGCAGCACGTCAGGCCGACTGGGCGAAAAACTGTTTTTT. Its protein product is CASSTSGRLGEKLFF.

This chain joins TRBV5-1 and TRBJ1-1, with D possibly TRBD1 on 6 matching bases. V gave up 5 bases and J gave up 2 bases, with 16 bases separating them. Per the germline V gene, CDR1 is SGHRS and CDR2 is YFSETQ. This CDR3 has 15 amino acids. The CDR3 bases are TGCGCCAGCAGTAGGGGGACTGGGGTTAACACTGAAGCTTTCTTT. It encodes CASSRGTGVNTEAFF.

The rearrangement links TRBV7-9 to TRBJ2-7; no clear D. V was shortened by 0 bases and J by 2 bases, with 20 bases between the two germline ends. The CDR3 is 18 residues long. The germline V gene has CDR1 SEHNR and CDR2 FQNEAQ (reference sequence). The CDR3 sequence: CASSLARMGSSLTYEQYF. In DNA, the CDR3 is TGTGCCAGCAGCTTAGCGCGGATGGGTAGCTCCCTCACCTACGAGCAGTACTTC.

This clone was counted only a few times. V gene TRBV27 combines with J gene TRBJ2-1; 9 nucleotides match TRBD1. This CDR3 has 16 residues. With 7 bases clipped from V and 3 bases from J, the junction kept 10 bases outside the gene matches. The V gene's germline CDR1 is MNHEY and CDR2 SMNVEV (reference sequence). The CDR3 DNA is TGTGCCAGCACTGAACGGACAGGGGCGCACTACAATGAGCAGTTCTTC. This sequence encodes CASTERTGAHYNEQFF.

This sequence joins TRBV30 and TRBJ2-2, with D perhaps TRBD2 (5 bases). V lost 1 base and J 7 bases, leaving 7 bases between the germline ends. This CDR3 has 12 residues. The germline CDR1 and CDR2 sequences are GTSNPN and SVGIG (reference sequence). CDR3 region: CAWSGGSGELFF. CDR3 nucleotide sequence: TGTGCCTGGAGTGGTGGGAGCGGGGAGCTGTTTTTT.

The chain recombines TRBV5-6 with TRBJ2-1; 9 nucleotides agree with TRBD1. The CDR3 consists of 15 residues. Trimming removed 2 bases from V and 7 bases from J; junction bases left unmatched: 7. The germline V gene encodes CDR1 SGHDT and CDR2 YYEEEE. CDR3 nucleotides: TGTGCCAGCAGCTTCGGGACAGGGAAATGGAATGAGCAGTTCTTC. Its translation: CASSFGTGKWNEQFF.

V gene TRBV7-2 combines with J gene TRBJ2-2; 8 positions match TRBD1. The CDR3 has 16 amino acids. Germline assignment: CDR1 SGHTA and CDR2 FQGNSA. J gave up 1 base and V 5 bases, and 6 bases lay outside the gene matches. The CDR3, as DNA: TGTGCCAGCAGCCAACTGACAGGGGTGAACACCGGGGAGCTGTTTTTT. Translated, it gives CASSQLTGVNTGELFF.

V and J are TRBV7-2 and TRBJ1-4; D might be TRBD1 (5 bases). CDR3 length equals 15 residues. Germline assignment: CDR1 SGHTA and CDR2 FQGNSA. The germline V and J ends were trimmed by 2 bases and 4 bases, with 11 bases remaining between them. The CDR3 spells CASSLKKGVNEKLFF. The CDR3 region has the DNA TGTGCCAGCAGCTTAAAGAAAGGGGTTAATGAAAAACTGTTTTTT.

Regarding this clone: Other DNA sequences from this sample encode an identical CDR3 as well. The chain recombines TRBV5-1 with TRBJ2-6; the match to TRBD2 covers 8 bases. V lost 0 bases, J lost 0 bases, and 8 bases stayed unmatched. The CDR3 length is 19 residues. From germline, CDR1 is SGHRS and CDR2 YFSETQ. The CDR3: CASSLGRAGGSSGANVLTF. The CDR3 bases are TGCGCCAGCAGCTTGGGACGTGCGGGGGGCAGCTCTGGGGCCAACGTCCTGACTTTC.

A word on this clone: Distinct nucleotide sequences in the sample also encode this CDR3. J is TRBJ1-5 and V is TRBV19; TRBD1 aligns across 10 bases. Germline CDR1 and CDR2: LNHDA and SQIVND (reference sequence). This CDR3 is built from 14 residues. With 7 bases clipped from V and 2 bases from J, the junction kept 2 bases outside the gene matches. CDR3: CASTGTGGNQPQHF. In DNA, the CDR3 is TGTGCCAGTACCGGGACAGGGGGCAATCAGCCCCAGCATTTT.